The TCR beta chain described here comes from a study of regulatory T cells in long-lasting Graves disease. Arm-PCR of CDR3 regions and iRepertoire HTBI primers were the basis on which TCR beta libraries were built. MiXCR was run by TCRdb on the multiplex PCR reads, yielding one entry per CDR3 protein. The sample has a few hundred thousand distinct CDR3 sequences; under 20% are singletons. The CDR3 sequence is 14 residues long. V lost 3 bases and J 4 bases, leaving 7 bases between the germline ends. Per the germline V gene, CDR1 is KGHSH and CDR2 is LQKENI. Described time point: newly diagnosed GD, antithyroid drugs for less than 3 months. From PBMCs, RNA was extracted and then used to make the TCR library. American Thyroid Association guidelines served as the basis for diagnosing Graves' disease. General study findings and limits: Graves' patients with persistent disease showed TCR diversity lower than patients newly diagnosed.

Ten or more counts support this clonotype. Its target is unknown. These same data were also listed under a study on T cells in Graves' hyperthyroidism and ophthalmopathy.

The chain recombines TRBV18 with TRBJ2-6; D assignment may be TRBD1 or TRBD2 (5 bases each). The clonotype was recovered from a woman under 40 with Graves disease. The specimen was peripheral blood mononuclear cells (PBMCs), collected at new diagnosis, from a patient treated with antithyroid drugs. As DNA, the CDR3 is TGTGCCAGCTCACCTCGGGACGGGGCCAACGTCCTGACTTTC. Translating it yields CASSPRDGANVLTF.